This T cell receptor beta chain was sequenced in a study of T cell repertoires in cytomegalovirus infection. Study-level findings and limits: Totalled public TCR beta family frequency picked out people who carried CMV plus the relevant HLA.

This clonotype was observed many times. The target antigen is unknown. TCRdb used MiXCR to reprocess the reads, holding one entry per CDR3 protein. The sample gives 200,000 to 300,000 distinct CDR3 sequences, around 9% of which show up once; approximately 16% is in the top ten. The sequenced sample consisted of PBMCs. This TCR was sampled from a human donor in good health (CMV status not recorded). Some clones in this sample may be carry-over from other donors' samples.

CDR3 sequence: CASSRSSTGSGTEAFF. The CDR3 nucleotides read TGTGCCAGCAGCCGAAGTTCGACAGGGTCGGGGACTGAAGCTTTCTTT. This chain connects TRBV4-2 to TRBJ1-1; 7 nucleotides align to TRBD1. CDR1 and CDR2 from the germline V gene are LGHNA and YNFKEQ. The CDR3 consists of 16 residues. V lost 4 bases, J lost 5 bases, and 13 bases stayed unmatched.